The 22 T cell receptor beta chains presented below share a single source sample, sequenced in a study of T cell clonality in common variable immunodeficiency. Here immunoSEQ multiplex PCR was the method, and the copy in TCRdb shows in-frame clones only, minus some. The sample yields 25,000 to 35,000 clones, without any singletons. The sequencing sample was made of peripheral blood mononuclear cells. These receptor sequences come from a person aged 18 to 75 in good health.

This clone was seen ten or more times. The CDR3 end lies 3 residues beyond the end of the read and is filled in from the germline J gene. This sequence joins TRBV10-1 and TRBJ2-2, with a possible D match to TRBD1 (5 bases). V was clipped by 6 bases and J by 4 bases, with 12 bases between them. CDR3 length equals 14 residues. Germline V gene sequence: CDR1 WNHNN, CDR2 SYGVQD (reference sequence). Incomplete CDR3 DNA: TGCGCCAGCAGCTCAGACAGTTCCACCGGGGAG. Amino acids: CASSSDSSTGE. The entire CDR3 protein reads CASSSDSSTGELFF.

This clone was seen ten or more times. From the germline J gene comes the end of the CDR3, since the read stops 3 residues before it. V and J are TRBV19 and TRBJ2-3; 15 nucleotides agree with TRBD2. The CDR3 consists of 14 residues. In germline, CDR1 is LNHDA, CDR2 SQIVND (reference sequence). After removal of 7 bases from V and 5 bases from J, the junction contained 1 base not matched to a gene. The DNA read from the CDR3 is TGTGCCAGTAAGGGACTAGCGGGAGGAGATACG. Translating it yields CASKGLAGGDT. The CDR3 in its entirety is CASKGLAGGDTQYF.

This clone has at least ten counts. The read terminates 3 residues before the CDR3 end, so the remaining end is supplied by the germline J gene. The chain has TRBV7-6 and TRBJ1-1; perhaps TRBD1 as D (6 bases). The CDR3 spans 15 residues. CDR1 is SGHVS, CDR2 FNYEAQ, per germline. Trimming pared 1 base from V and 1 base from J, leaving 10 bases between. CDR3 DNA (partial): TGTGCCAGCAGCTTAGACGGGGGGCCGAACACTGAA. Its protein is CASSLDGGPNTE. The full-length CDR3 reads as CASSLDGGPNTEAFF.

A word on this clone: Read sequence stops 3 residues before the CDR3 end, and the germline J gene provides the missing end. The chain uses TRBV30 and TRBJ1-2; 7 positions match TRBD1. Per germline, CDR1 GTSNPN and CDR2 SVGIG (reference sequence). The CDR3 contains 13 residues. This CDR3 reads CAWSQTGERGYTF. Incomplete CDR3 DNA: TGTGCCTGGAGTCAAACAGGGGAGCGGGGC.

This clone was observed many times. Read data end 3 residues before the CDR3 end; the end is taken from the germline J gene. The chain is built from TRBV19 and TRBJ1-5; TRBD1 is a possible D gene (6 bases). Trimming cost V 5 bases and J 0 bases, with 8 bases left between them. This CDR3 has 14 amino acids. Looked up from germline, CDR1 is LNHDA and CDR2 is SQIVND (reference sequence). CDR3 in amino acids: CASSGDISNQPQHF. The sequenced CDR3 bases are TGTGCCAGTAGTGGGGACATTAGCAATCAGCCC.

In its sample, this clone was seen many times. The read ends 3 residues early relative to the CDR3; the germline J gene fills the gap. The J gene is TRBJ1-1, the V gene TRBV30; the D is unclear. Germline V gene data show CDR1 as GTSNPN and CDR2 as SVGIG (reference sequence). Trimming removed 5 bases from V and 2 bases from J, with 12 bases in between. This CDR3 is built from 13 residues. The CDR3 DNA, read in part, is TGTGCCTGGGCCTTCGTCGGTAACACTGAA. Translating gives CAWAFVGNTE. The CDR3, in full, reads CAWAFVGNTEAFF.

This clone was picked up many times. The sequenced part of the CDR3 DNA is TGCAGCGCCGACACTAGGACAGGGACCAATGGC. It encodes CSADTRTGTNG. The entire CDR3 is CSADTRTGTNGYTF. This sequence joins TRBV29-1 and TRBJ1-2; 8 bases map to TRBD1. The CDR3 end lies 3 residues beyond the end of the read and is filled in from the germline J gene. CDR1 and CDR2 (germline): SQVTM, ANQGSEA. The CDR3 has 14 residues. V shed 7 bases and J 6 bases; nucleotides not matched to a gene: 13.

This clone was seen a few times. Here the CDR3 reads CASSLRGALETQYF. CDR3 bases read: TGTGCCAGCAGCTTACGTGGGGCCTTGGAGACC. J is TRBJ2-5 and V is TRBV11-1, with TRBD1 as a possible D gene (5 bases). From the germline J gene comes the end of the CDR3, since the read stops 3 residues before it. Trimming removed 2 bases from V and 5 bases from J, with 12 bases in between. This CDR3 comprises 14 residues. CDR1 is SGHAT, CDR2 FQDESV, per germline (reference sequence).

This clone came up many times. The read ends 3 residues shy of where the CDR3 ends; the end is completed using the germline J gene. This rearrangement joins TRBV20-1 to TRBJ1-3, with D perhaps matching TRBD1 (6 bases). The germline V gene encodes CDR1 DFQATT and CDR2 SNEGSKA (reference sequence). Deletions cut 7 bases from V and 1 base from J, with 17 bases between. The CDR3 totals 15 residues. The CDR3 loop is CSVKKTGQSGNTIYF. CDR3 DNA (partial): TGCAGTGTAAAGAAGACAGGTCAGTCTGGAAACACC.

The sample holds many counts of this clone. From the germline J gene comes the end of the CDR3, since the read stops 3 residues before it. This sequence joins TRBV30 and TRBJ2-1, with D maybe TRBD1 (7 bases). V shed 0 bases and J shed 4 bases, with 22 bases lying between them. The CDR3 is 18 residues long. Germline values: CDR1 GTSNPN, CDR2 SVGIG (reference sequence). The sequenced CDR3 bases are TGTGCCTGGAGTGTCGGGTTACAGGGGAGGCAACGGTACAATGAG. Translation: CAWSVGLQGRQRYNE. The whole CDR3 sequence is CAWSVGLQGRQRYNEQFF.

On this clone itself: The read gets to within 3 residues of the CDR3 end, and the germline J gene fills in the rest. The chain couples TRBV20-1 to TRBJ2-5, with D maybe TRBD2 (5 bases). Germline-derived CDR1 and CDR2 are DFQATT and SNEGSKA (reference sequence). Trimming left V 6 bases short and J 5 bases short, with 16 bases between. The CDR3 contains 13 residues. The CDR3 loop is CSAHPGSGETQYF. CDR3 DNA (partial): TGCAGTGCGCATCCCGGGTCGGGGGAGACC.

This clone has only a few counts. The read terminates 3 residues ahead of where the CDR3 ends, so the germline J gene completes it. The chain recombines TRBV7-9 with TRBJ2-1, with a weak D call TRBD2 (7 bases). Germline-derived CDR1 and CDR2 are SEHNR and FQNEAQ (reference sequence). Trimming took 5 bases from V and 6 from J, leaving 11 bases between them. CDR3 length equals 13 residues. Incomplete CDR3 DNA: TGTGCCAGCAGCAGAGGGGGGGGCAATGAG. Its protein is CASSRGGGNE. The complete CDR3 sequence is CASSRGGGNEQFF. The variable domain in full, with the rest retrieved from reference TRBV7-9 and TRBJ2-1, is DTGVSQNPRHKITKRGQNVTFRCDPISEHNRLYWYRQTLGQGPEFLTYFQNEAQLEKSRLLSDRFSAERPKGSFSTLEIQRTEQGDSAMYLCASSRGGGNEQFFGPGTRLTVL.

This clone has ten or more counts. Sequencing ends 3 residues short of the CDR3 end; the germline J gene provides the rest. The chain is built from TRBV30 and TRBJ1-1; D is uncertain. Trimming cost V 8 bases and J 0 bases, with 13 bases left between them. This CDR3 contains 13 residues. The germline V gene encodes CDR1 GTSNPN and CDR2 SVGIG (reference sequence). CDR3 in amino acids: CASNEILNTEAFF. Incomplete CDR3 DNA: TGTGCCAGCAATGAGATACTGAACACTGAA.

Only a few counts were recorded for this clone. The read ends 3 residues early relative to the CDR3; the germline J gene fills the gap. The rearrangement links TRBV7-8 to TRBJ2-2; D is perhaps TRBD2 (5 bases). CDR3 length equals 16 residues. The V gene's germline CDR1 is SGHVS and CDR2 FQNEAQ. The sequenced CDR3 bases are TGTGCCAGCAGCCGGACCGGGGTCCGGAGTAATGAAAAG. Its protein product is CASSRTGVRSNEK. The whole CDR3 sequence reads CASSRTGVRSNEKLFF.

The chain's CDR3 is CAGSSTAGAGETQYF. Partial CDR3 DNA: TGTGCCGGATCGTCTACCGCGGGGGCTGGGGAGACC. The J gene is TRBJ2-5, the V gene TRBV19; D is perhaps TRBD2 (7 bases). The read finishes 3 residues shy of the CDR3 end, and the germline J gene is used to complete it. This CDR3 is 15 amino acids long. Germline V gene sequence: CDR1 LNHDA, CDR2 SQIVND (reference sequence). The V gene lost 11 bases and the J gene lost 5 bases, with 24 bases spanning the gap. Together with reference TRBV19 and TRBJ2-5, the CDR3 gives the full variable domain: DGGITQSPKYLFRKEGQNVTLSCEQNLNHDAMYWYRQDPGQGLRLIYYSQIVNDFQKGDIAEGYSVSREKKESFPLTVTSAQKNPTAFYLCAGSSTAGAGETQYFGPGTRLLVL.

This clone was counted ten times or more. Sequencing ends 3 residues short of the CDR3 end; the germline J gene provides the rest. This chain uses TRBV2 with TRBJ2-3; no firm D call. Trimming shortened V by 4 bases and J by 1 base, and 9 bases separated the two germline ends. From germline, CDR1 is SNHLY and CDR2 FYNNEI. There are 14 residues in the CDR3. CDR3 DNA, as far as it was read: TGTGCCAGCAGTGTTTTTCCGGGCACAGATACG. It translates to CASSVFPGTDT. The entire CDR3 protein is CASSVFPGTDTQYF.

This clone was counted ten times or more. Sequencing ends 3 residues short of the CDR3 end; the germline J gene provides the rest. The chain has TRBV7-9 and TRBJ2-1; 7 nucleotides match TRBD2. CDR1 is SEHNR, CDR2 FQNEAQ, per germline (reference sequence). The CDR3 runs to 14 residues. Unmatched junction bases numbered 8, after V lost 8 bases and J lost 4 bases. The covered CDR3 bases are TGTGCCAGCCCCCGAGAAGCGGGATACAATGAG. Protein: CASPREAGYNE. The full CDR3 reads CASPREAGYNEQFF.

This clone has ten or more counts. One junction end does not reproduce the germline sequence, and a read error may be involved. CDR3 in amino acids: CASSIERGADTQYF. The CDR3 bases that were read are TGTGCCAGCAGCATAGAACGGGGAGCGGATACG. The chain combines TRBV11-3 with TRBJ2-3; TRBD2 might be the D (5 bases). The read terminates 3 residues ahead of where the CDR3 ends, so the germline J gene completes it. The CDR3 extends over 14 amino acids. The germline gives CDR1 SGHNT, CDR2 YENEEA.

This clone was recorded at least ten times. The read comes to an end 3 residues before the CDR3 does, leaving the germline J gene to fill in the end. The chain carries TRBV5-1 and TRBJ2-2; TRBD1 agrees at 12 bases. This CDR3 has 20 amino acids. Germline values: CDR1 SGHRS, CDR2 YFSETQ. J gave up 3 bases and V 1 base, and 13 bases lay outside the gene matches. This CDR3 is CASSLIFGTGGAPDTGELFF. CDR3 bases read: TGCGCCAGCAGCTTGATATTCGGGACAGGGGGCGCCCCGGACACCGGGGAG.

This clone was seen repeatedly, ten times or more. The CDR3 end lies 3 residues beyond the end of the read and is filled in from the germline J gene. V usage is TRBV28 and J usage is TRBJ2-7; D is possibly TRBD2 (5 bases). CDR1 is MDHEN and CDR2 is SYDVKM in the germline V gene. CDR3 length: 18 residues. Trimming took off 4 bases at V and 2 bases at J, with 24 bases between the two ends. This CDR3 reads CASSSLLMDSQTAYEQYF. Incomplete CDR3 DNA: TGTGCCAGCAGTTCTCTACTCATGGACTCGCAAACTGCCTACGAG.

This clone was detected only a few times. The read is 3 residues too short to cover the CDR3 end, so that end is filled in from the germline J gene. The chain carries TRBV18 and TRBJ2-3; D unclear. From germline, CDR1 is KGHSH and CDR2 LQKENI. Trimming shortened V by 3 bases and J by 6 bases, and 7 bases separated the two germline ends. This CDR3 spans 12 amino acids. CDR3 sequence: CASSPERDTQYF. The CDR3 DNA, read in part, is TGTGCCAGCTCACCCGAACGGGATACG.

This clone was recorded a few times. An end of the junction differs from the germline gene, which may be a read error. The read comes to an end 3 residues before the CDR3 does, leaving the germline J gene to fill in the end. The V call is TRBV11-3, the J call TRBJ2-7; weak D call: TRBD1 (5 bases). Germline CDR1 reads SGHNT; CDR2 reads YENEEA. The CDR3 runs 14 residues. CDR3 region: CASSPRQGSHEQYF. CDR3 DNA, as far as it was read: TGTGCCAGCAGCCCCCGTCAGGGCTCCCACGAG.